The 30 T cell receptor beta chains listed next were all sequenced from one sample in a study of blood T cell repertoires in COVID-19. The repertoire was sequenced with immunoSEQ multiplex PCR; TCRdb's copy has only in-frame clones and lacks some. Among just under 150,000 clones listed, approximately 86% were seen once. Sequenced: peripheral blood. Every receptor here comes from a woman aged 50 to 65 with acute or convalescent COVID-19.

The chain combines TRBV28 with TRBJ2-5; D may be TRBD1 (7 bases). The CDR3 totals 14 residues. Per germline, CDR1 MDHEN and CDR2 SYDVKM. Deletions cut 6 bases from V and 2 bases from J, with 13 bases between. DNA of the CDR3: TGTGCCAGCAGCCCCGCAGGGGGGCAAGAGACCCAGTACTTC. Its translation is CASSPAGGQETQYF.

The chain uses TRBV6-1 and TRBJ1-1, with 9 bases aligning to TRBD1. V was clipped by 2 bases and J by 1 base; unmatched bases: 8. Germline V CDR1 and CDR2: MNHNS, SASEGT. This CDR3 contains 17 residues. The chain's CDR3 is CASSEWITGGKNTEAFF. As DNA, the CDR3 is TGTGCCAGCAGTGAATGGATTACAGGGGGCAAGAACACTGAAGCTTTCTTT.

The chain combines TRBV6-5 with TRBJ1-1; TRBD1 matches 9 bases. This CDR3 region has 15 residues. The J segment lost 1 base and the V segment lost 0 bases, leaving 0 bases of the junction unmatched. Germline CDR1 and CDR2: MNHEY and SVGAGI. The CDR3 is CASSYSGQGNTEAFF. The CDR3 DNA reads TGTGCCAGCAGTTACTCGGGACAGGGGAACACTGAAGCTTTCTTT.

The chain is built from TRBV4-2 and TRBJ2-5, with 8 bases lining up with TRBD2. This CDR3 spans 14 amino acids. Unmatched junction bases numbered 6, after V lost 0 bases and J lost 9 bases. The germline V gene encodes CDR1 LGHNA and CDR2 YNFKEQ. The CDR3 bases are TGTGCCAGCAGCCAAGATATGAACGGGAGGGCCCAGTACTTC. This sequence encodes CASSQDMNGRAQYF.

This chain uses TRBV3-1 (or the pseudogene TRBV3-2) with TRBJ1-1; D gene uncertain. The CDR3 totals 14 residues. Germline-derived CDR1 and CDR2 are LGHDT and YNNKEL (reference sequence). With 0 bases removed from V and 7 bases from J, the gap between germline ends came to 12 bases. For the CDR3, the DNA is TGTGCCAGCAGCCAAGATTTACGAGGGCTTGAAGCTTTCTTT. It encodes CASSQDLRGLEAFF.

The chain has TRBV7-2 and TRBJ1-1, with TRBD1 as a possible D gene (5 bases). There are 14 residues in the CDR3. Trimming removed 6 bases at V and 4 bases at J, with 15 bases between. Germline loops: CDR1 SGHTA, CDR2 FQGNSA. CDR3 region: CASRRGGDLTEAFF. The DNA for the CDR3 is TGTGCCAGCAGACGTGGGGGGGATCTCACTGAAGCTTTCTTT.

This rearrangement joins TRBV12-3 or TRBV12-4 to TRBJ1-2; D is uncertain. The CDR3 is 13 residues long. V was clipped by 5 bases and J by 0 bases, with 7 bases between them. CDR3 loop: CASSPTSNYGYTF. CDR3 nucleotides: TGTGCCAGCAGTCCGACTTCTAACTATGGCTACACCTTC.

The chain couples TRBV5-6 to TRBJ2-1, with D possibly matching TRBD2 (5 bases). Germline CDR1 SGHDT, CDR2 YYEEEE. V lost 0 bases and J lost 7, with 11 bases in between. The CDR3 loop spans 14 amino acids. Here the CDR3 reads CASSLVGGKNEQFF. The CDR3 DNA reads TGTGCCAGCAGCTTGGTTGGAGGAAAGAATGAGCAGTTCTTC.

The chain recombines TRBV11-2 with TRBJ2-3; 7 bases fit TRBD1. J lost 9 bases, V lost 0 bases, and 3 bases had no gene match. Germline assignment: CDR1 SGHAT and CDR2 FQNNGV. The CDR3 sequence is 13 residues long. CDR3 loop: CASSLEGGFTQYF. The DNA for the CDR3 is TGTGCCAGCAGCTTAGAAGGGGGCTTCACGCAGTATTTT. Full variable domain (outside the CDR3, taken from reference TRBV11-2 and TRBJ2-3): EAGVAQSPRYKIIEKRQSVAFWCNPISGHATLYWYQQILGQGPKLLIQFQNNGVVDDSQLPKDRFSAERLKGVDSTLKIQPAKLEDSAVYLCASSLEGGFTQYFGPGTRLTVL.

The chain employs TRBV27 and TRBJ2-3, with 8 bases lining up with TRBD1. The CDR3 runs to 16 residues. The V segment lost 0 bases and the J segment 6 bases; nucleotides outside the gene matches: 8. Per germline, CDR1 MNHEY and CDR2 SMNVEV (reference sequence). The CDR3 is CASSLSLQGARDTQYF. The CDR3 region has the DNA TGTGCCAGCAGTTTATCTCTCCAGGGGGCAAGGGATACGCAGTATTTT.

This clone was picked up one time. The chain has TRBV7-3 and TRBJ2-5, with a possible D match to TRBD1 (8 bases). The CDR3 contains 15 residues. The germline V gene has CDR1 SGHTA and CDR2 FQGTGA. Trimming removed 4 bases at V and 2 bases at J, with 14 bases between. The CDR3 sequence: CASSWKQGGQETQYF. As DNA, the CDR3 is TGTGCCAGCAGCTGGAAACAGGGGGGGCAAGAGACCCAGTACTTC. The whole variable domain, filled in from reference TRBV7-3 and TRBJ2-5, reads GAGVSQTPSNKVTEKGKYVELRCDPISGHTALYWYRQSLGQGPEFLIYFQGTGAADDSGLPNDRFFAVRPEGSVSTLKIQRTERGDSAVYLCASSWKQGGQETQYFGPGTRLLVL.

The chain carries TRBV27 and TRBJ1-1, with TRBD1 matching 8 bases. The CDR3 is made up of 14 amino acids. CDR1 and CDR2 from the germline V gene are MNHEY and SMNVEV (reference sequence). The ends lost 1 base at V and 5 bases at J; junction bases unmatched: 3. CDR3 nucleotides: TGTGCCAGCAGTTTATTTACAGGGGGAACTGAAGCTTTCTTT. It codes for CASSLFTGGTEAFF.

This clone was recorded a few times. V gene TRBV14 combines with J gene TRBJ1-4, with 10 nucleotides matching TRBD1. CDR1 is SGHDN, CDR2 FVKESK, per germline. The V segment lost 3 bases and the J segment 2 bases; nucleotides outside the gene matches: 6. This CDR3 is built from 17 residues. CDR3 coding DNA: TGTGCCAGCAGCCAGTGGACAGGGGGACGGACTAATGAAAAACTGTTTTTT. This encodes CASSQWTGGRTNEKLFF. Supplemented by reference TRBV14 and TRBJ1-4, the full variable domain reads EAGVTQFPSHSVIEKGQTVTLRCDPISGHDNLYWYRRVMGKEIKFLLHFVKESKQDESGMPNNRFLAERTGGTYSTLKVQPAELEDSGVYFCASSQWTGGRTNEKLFFGSGTQLSVL.

A single count supports this clone. V is TRBV2 and J is TRBJ2-7; 8 bases match TRBD1. The V and J ends lost 10 bases and 0 bases, in that order; junction bases with no gene match: 14. CDR1 and CDR2 from the germline V gene are SNHLY and FYNNEI. The CDR3 is made up of 16 amino acids. CDR3 amino acids: CATETGEARPSYEQYF. CDR3 nucleotides: TGTGCCACCGAGACAGGGGAAGCGCGTCCCTCCTACGAGCAGTACTTC.

This clone occurred once. The chain employs TRBV5-4 and TRBJ2-3, with 10 bases identical to TRBD2. The V gene's germline CDR1 is SGHNT and CDR2 YYREEE (reference sequence). V lost 1 base and J lost 1; bases outside the gene matches: 0. This CDR3 is 15 amino acids long. In DNA, the CDR3 is TGTGCCAGCAGCTTGCTAGCGGGGGGCACAGATACGCAGTATTTT. This codes for CASSLLAGGTDTQYF.

The J gene is TRBJ1-1, the V gene TRBV4-1, with D possibly being TRBD1 (5 bases). Per the germline V gene, CDR1 is MGHRA and CDR2 is YSYEKL. Deletions cut 4 bases from V and 7 bases from J, with 16 bases between. This CDR3 contains 14 residues. The CDR3 loop is CASSPQQGLGEAFF. CDR3 nucleotide sequence: TGCGCCAGCAGCCCCCAGCAGGGCTTGGGTGAAGCTTTCTTT.

The J gene is TRBJ2-7, the V gene TRBV9, with TRBD1 as a possible D gene (6 bases). CDR1 and CDR2 (germline): SGDLS, YYNGEE. The V gene lost 1 base and the J gene lost 1 base, with 9 bases spanning the gap. The CDR3 length is 14 residues. The DNA for the CDR3 is TGTGCCAGCAGCGTATCAGGACAGTCCTACGAGCAGTACTTC. Its translation is CASSVSGQSYEQYF.

The chain uses TRBV27 and TRBJ1-5; possible D gene TRBD1, 5 bases. The CDR3 has 15 residues. The V end lost 4 bases, the J end lost 0 bases, and 10 bases lay between the germline ends. Per germline, CDR1 MNHEY and CDR2 SMNVEV (reference sequence). The CDR3 DNA is TGTGCCAGCAGTTGGGGGGGTCATAGCAATCAGCCCCAGCATTTT. As protein: CASSWGGHSNQPQHF.

CDR3 sequence (DNA): TGTGCCAGCAGCTCCCCAGGGGGAACTAATGAAAAACTGTTTTTT. This encodes CASSSPGGTNEKLFF. The chain carries TRBV7-9 and TRBJ1-4; 7 bases align to TRBD1. The CDR3 consists of 15 residues. The germline gives CDR1 SEHNR, CDR2 FQNEAQ (reference sequence). The V and J ends lost 4 bases and 1 base, in that order; junction bases with no gene match: 3.

This clone was picked up many times. The rearrangement uses TRBV5-1 and TRBJ1-1; 7 positions agree with TRBD1. V lost 1 base, J lost 7 bases, and 4 bases stayed unmatched. The germline V gene has CDR1 SGHRS and CDR2 YFSETQ. The CDR3 runs to 13 residues. DNA of the CDR3: TGCGCCAGCAGCTTGAGAGGGGGCTTTGAAGCTTTCTTT. Translating gives CASSLRGGFEAFF.

The rearrangement joins TRBV7-9 to TRBJ1-5; possible D gene TRBD1, 6 bases. Germline assignment: CDR1 SEHNR and CDR2 FQNEAQ (reference sequence). The ends were cut back, 5 bases at V and 0 bases at J, with 11 bases in the middle. The CDR3 is made up of 15 amino acids. CDR3 coding DNA: TGTGCCAGCAGCGGGCCAGGGGCTAGCAATCAGCCCCAGCATTTT. As protein: CASSGPGASNQPQHF.

The V and J genes are TRBV30 and TRBJ1-1; D is unresolved. The germline V gene encodes CDR1 GTSNPN and CDR2 SVGIG (reference sequence). This CDR3 has 17 amino acids. The V end was cut by 0 bases, the J end by 7 bases, with 24 bases between. CDR3 in amino acids: CAWSVRSRLTKAFEAFF. The CDR3 DNA reads as TGTGCCTGGAGTGTACGGTCGAGGTTAACCAAGGCCTTTGAAGCTTTCTTT.

This clone turned up a few times. The chain carries TRBV6-5 and TRBJ2-2, with D maybe TRBD2 (5 bases). Germline V gene data show CDR1 as MNHEY and CDR2 as SVGAGI. CDR3 length: 14 amino acids. V was pared by 10 bases and J by 1 base, with 13 bases between. CDR3 nucleotide sequence: TGTGCCACGGAGTTCAGCGGGAACACCGGGGAGCTGTTTTTT. It specifies CATEFSGNTGELFF.

The chain combines TRBV7-9 with TRBJ1-1; D is possibly TRBD1 (5 bases). There are 15 residues in the CDR3. Germline lookup yields CDR1 SEHNR and CDR2 FQNEAQ (reference sequence). The ends were cut back, 4 bases at V and 1 base at J, with 13 bases in the middle. The DNA of the CDR3 is TGTGCCAGCAGCTCCTTTGAGACAGAGAACACTGAAGCTTTCTTT. Its protein product is CASSSFETENTEAFF.

The chain combines TRBV9 with TRBJ2-1; TRBD2 is a possible D gene (5 bases). Germline lookup yields CDR1 SGDLS and CDR2 YYNGEE. V lost 0 bases to trimming and J lost 5 bases, with 9 bases between them. The CDR3 consists of 14 residues. CDR3 residues: CASSVDGRDNEQFF. CDR3 coding DNA: TGTGCCAGCAGCGTAGACGGGCGGGACAATGAGCAGTTCTTC.

J is TRBJ1-1 and V is TRBV7-3, with D unresolved. V was cut by 1 base and J by 11 bases, with 20 bases left in between. CDR1 is SGHTA, CDR2 FQGTGA, per germline. This CDR3 has 15 residues. This chain's CDR3 is CASSLSGRNVDRAFF. The CDR3 bases are TGTGCCAGCAGCTTAAGCGGCAGAAATGTAGACCGGGCTTTCTTT.

This clone was detected only a few times. The genes are TRBV12-5 and TRBJ2-1, with 9 bases lining up with TRBD1. CDR3 length equals 14 residues. V gave up 5 bases and J gave up 4 bases; unmatched junction bases: 3. Per the germline V gene, CDR1 is LGHNT and CDR2 is FRNRAP. CDR3 nucleotides: TGTGCTAGTGGTCTCGGGACAGGGTACAATGAGCAGTTCTTC. It translates to CASGLGTGYNEQFF.

This clone ranks as medium-sized. CDR3 sequence (DNA): TGTGCCAGCAGCTTAGACAGGGGCGAGCAGTACTTC. Its protein is CASSLDRGEQYF. This chain connects TRBV7-9 to TRBJ2-7; 7 bases line up with TRBD1. The CDR3 runs 12 residues. V gave up 1 base and J gave up 6 bases; unmatched junction bases: 0. Germline V lookup: CDR1 SEHNR, CDR2 FQNEAQ (reference sequence).

The chain couples TRBV5-8 to TRBJ2-2; D is possibly TRBD1 (6 bases). The CDR3 contains 16 residues. With 6 bases removed from V and 0 bases from J, the gap between germline ends came to 15 bases. The V gene's germline CDR1 is SGHTS and CDR2 YDEGEE. For the CDR3, the DNA is TGTGCCAGCACCCCCCTACAGGGCTCGAACACCGGGGAGCTGTTTTTT. This sequence encodes CASTPLQGSNTGELFF.

The chain's CDR3 is CASSFGTSGYNEQFF. CDR3 coding DNA: TGTGCCAGCAGCTTTGGGACTAGCGGCTACAATGAGCAGTTCTTC. The chain has TRBV7-8 and TRBJ2-1; 11 bases match TRBD2. Germline assignment: CDR1 SGHVS and CDR2 FQNEAQ. Unmatched junction bases numbered 1, after V lost 3 bases and J lost 3 bases. This CDR3 contains 15 residues. The complete variable domain, with remaining parts taken from reference TRBV7-8 and TRBJ2-1, reads GAGVSQSPRYKVAKRGQDVALRCDPISGHVSLFWYQQALGQGPEFLTYFQNEAQLDKSGLPSDRFFAERPEGSVSTLKIQRTQQEDSAVYLCASSFGTSGYNEQFFGPGTRLTVL.